This T cell receptor (beta chain) originates from a study of shared clonotypes between healthy human individuals. Study-wide points: Measured sharing among donors was expected to vary with sequencing depth.

Regarding this clone: The antigen is not known.

Clones were read by immunoSEQ multiplex PCR, and TCRdb kept only the in-frame ones, dropping some. The sample lists 850,000 to 1,200,000 clones, approximately 70% occurring once. CDR3 size: 16 residues. The germline gives CDR1 SGHRS, CDR2 YFSETQ. V shed 4 bases, J shed 5 bases, and the junction held 7 bases outside the gene matches. V and J are TRBV5-1 and TRBJ2-5; 14 nucleotides match TRBD2. The sequenced material came from memory CD4+ T cells sorted from blood. The sample's subset: CD45RA-negative fraction. The receptor comes from a man younger than 30 in good health. CDR3 sequence: CASSMTSGGARETQYF. In nucleotides, the CDR3 is TGCGCCAGCAGCATGACTAGCGGGGGGGCGAGGGAGACCCAGTACTTC. The full variable domain, its missing parts supplied by reference TRBV5-1 and TRBJ2-5, is KAGVTQTPRYLIKTRGQQVTLSCSPISGHRSVSWYQQTPGQGLQFLFEYFSETQRNKGNFPGRFSGRQFSNSRSEMNVSTLELGDSALYLCASSMTSGGARETQYFGPGTRLLVL.